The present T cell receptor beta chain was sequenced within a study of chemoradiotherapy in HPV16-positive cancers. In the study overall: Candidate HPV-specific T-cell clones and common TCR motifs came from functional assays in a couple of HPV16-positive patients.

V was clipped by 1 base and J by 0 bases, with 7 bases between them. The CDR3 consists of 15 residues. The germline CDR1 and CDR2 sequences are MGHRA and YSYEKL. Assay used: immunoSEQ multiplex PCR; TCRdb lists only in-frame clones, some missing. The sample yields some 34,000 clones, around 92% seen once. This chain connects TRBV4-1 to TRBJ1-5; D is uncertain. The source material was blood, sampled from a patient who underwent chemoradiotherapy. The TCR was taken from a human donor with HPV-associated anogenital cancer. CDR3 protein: CASSQGQNSNQPQHF. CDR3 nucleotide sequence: TGCGCCAGCAGCCAAGGGCAGAATAGCAATCAGCCCCAGCATTTT.